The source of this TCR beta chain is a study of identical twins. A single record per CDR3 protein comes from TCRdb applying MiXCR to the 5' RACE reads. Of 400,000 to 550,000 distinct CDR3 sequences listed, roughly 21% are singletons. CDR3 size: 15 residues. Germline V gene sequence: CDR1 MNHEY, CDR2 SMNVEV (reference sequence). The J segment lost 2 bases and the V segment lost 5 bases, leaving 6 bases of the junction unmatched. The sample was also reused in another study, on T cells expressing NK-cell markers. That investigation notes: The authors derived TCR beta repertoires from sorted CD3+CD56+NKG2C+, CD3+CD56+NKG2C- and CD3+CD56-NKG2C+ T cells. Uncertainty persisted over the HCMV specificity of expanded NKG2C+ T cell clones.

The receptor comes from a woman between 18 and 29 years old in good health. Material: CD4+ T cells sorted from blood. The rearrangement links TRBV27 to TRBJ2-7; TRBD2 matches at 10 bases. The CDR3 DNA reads TGTGCCAGCAGTCCTCTAGCGGGAGCGGCCTACGAGCAGTACTTC. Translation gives CASSPLAGAAYEQYF.